These 10 T cell receptor beta chains came from one sample sequenced in a study of blood T cells in healthy people across ages. Sample-barcoded 5' priming and a J-beta primer mix drove a second PCR of roughly 7 to 11 cycles. TCRdb passed the 5' RACE reads through MiXCR, listing each CDR3 protein once. The sample records about 780,000 distinct CDR3 sequences, more than 25% being singletons. These same data were also listed under a study on T cells of mothers and their children.

Sequenced: blood. All receptors come from a boy younger than 18 in good health.

The genes are TRBV5-1 and TRBJ2-3; D perhaps matches TRBD2 (6 bases). The CDR3 covers 15 residues. The germline CDR1 and CDR2 sequences are SGHRS and YFSETQ. V dropped 4 bases and J dropped 2 bases, with 14 bases sitting between them. The CDR3 DNA follows: TGCGCCAGCAGCGAATTTAGCGGACCCACAGATACGCAGTATTTT. Translating it yields CASSEFSGPTDTQYF. Looking up the rest from reference TRBV5-1 and TRBJ2-3 gives the full variable domain: KAGVTQTPRYLIKTRGQQVTLSCSPISGHRSVSWYQQTPGQGLQFLFEYFSETQRNKGNFPGRFSGRQFSNSRSEMNVSTLELGDSALYLCASSEFSGPTDTQYFGPGTRLTVL.

Only a few counts were recorded for this clonotype. The V and J genes are TRBV7-9 and TRBJ1-1, with 7 bases fitting TRBD1. The length of the CDR3 is 14 residues. Trimming cost V 5 bases and J 5 bases; bases outside gene matches: 8. Germline V gene lookup returns CDR1 SEHNR and CDR2 FQNEAQ (reference sequence). The CDR3 nucleotides are TGTGCCAGCAGCCCCTACAGGGGTGAGACTGAAGCTTTCTTT. Its translation: CASSPYRGETEAFF.

The chain combines TRBV12-3 or TRBV12-4 with TRBJ1-6, with a tentative D call TRBD1 (5 bases). Trimming stripped 5 bases from V and 7 bases from J, with 12 bases between. This CDR3 is 14 amino acids long. The CDR3 DNA sequence: TGTGCCAGCAGTCGGGCGGGGGGGAATTCACCCCTCCACTTT. Amino acid sequence: CASSRAGGNSPLHF.

The chain uses TRBV4-2 and TRBJ2-6; D ambiguous. The ends were cut back, 3 bases at V and 1 base at J, with 10 bases in the middle. The CDR3 has 16 residues. Germline V lookup: CDR1 LGHNA, CDR2 YNFKEQ. Written as DNA, the CDR3 is TGTGCCAGCAGCCAGCAGTCACTGTCTGGGGCCAACGTCCTGACTTTC. It codes for CASSQQSLSGANVLTF.

This clonotype was counted once. The CDR3 sequence is CSAGTSGRANEQFF. The CDR3 coding sequence is TGCAGTGCGGGGACTAGCGGGAGGGCCAATGAGCAGTTCTTC. V and J are TRBV20-1 and TRBJ2-1; 16 bases line up with TRBD2. The CDR3 is 14 residues long. J gave up 6 bases and V 6 bases, and 2 bases lay outside the gene matches. In germline, CDR1 is DFQATT, CDR2 SNEGSKA (reference sequence).

This clonotype has just a few counts. The chain recombines TRBV7-9 with TRBJ2-5, with D possibly matching TRBD1 (6 bases). The assigned J gene may be wrong: the sequence end matches TRBJ2-7 better. Germline CDR1 reads SEHNR; CDR2 reads FQNEAQ (reference sequence). The CDR3 covers 17 residues. CDR3 bases: TGTGCCAGCAGCCCGAGAGGGCAGGGGCCGTTCTCCTACGAGCAGTACTTC. It encodes CASSPRGQGPFSYEQYF.

This clonotype showed up just a few times. The chain employs TRBV6-6 and TRBJ2-2; 7 positions agree with TRBD1. The V and J ends lost 2 bases and 0 bases, in that order; junction bases with no gene match: 0. Germline V CDR1 and CDR2: MNHNY, SVGAGI (reference sequence). The CDR3 is 15 amino acids. This CDR3 is CASSYDRANTGELFF. CDR3 in DNA: TGTGCCAGCAGTTACGACAGGGCGAACACCGGGGAGCTGTTTTTT.

This clonotype was observed a few times. The gene calls are TRBV20-1 and TRBJ2-7, with 9 nucleotides matching TRBD1. The end of the DNA is better explained by TRBJ2-5, so the J call may be wrong. This CDR3 has 13 residues. In germline, CDR1 is DFQATT, CDR2 SNEGSKA (reference sequence). CDR3 loop: CSYSDRGKETQYF. CDR3 DNA: TGCAGTTACTCGGACAGGGGAAAAGAGACCCAGTACTTC.

The chain employs TRBV5-5 and TRBJ2-1; 10 bases are a match to TRBD2. This CDR3 spans 15 amino acids. V lost 4 bases to trimming and J lost 8 bases; unmatched junction nucleotides: 9. The germline V gene has CDR1 SGHKS and CDR2 YYEKEE (reference sequence). The CDR3 sequence is CASSPRAGGPDEQFF. CDR3 DNA: TGTGCCAGCAGCCCCAGAGCGGGGGGGCCGGATGAGCAGTTCTTC.

The rearrangement links TRBV10-3 to TRBJ1-2; D is uncertain. This CDR3 is built from 14 residues. Trimming took off 4 bases at V and 8 bases at J, with 17 bases between the two ends. Germline V CDR1 and CDR2: ENHRY, SYGVKD. The CDR3 loop is CAISGSGHGRGYTF. Written as DNA, the CDR3 is TGTGCCATCAGTGGTTCGGGCCACGGGCGGGGCTACACCTTC.